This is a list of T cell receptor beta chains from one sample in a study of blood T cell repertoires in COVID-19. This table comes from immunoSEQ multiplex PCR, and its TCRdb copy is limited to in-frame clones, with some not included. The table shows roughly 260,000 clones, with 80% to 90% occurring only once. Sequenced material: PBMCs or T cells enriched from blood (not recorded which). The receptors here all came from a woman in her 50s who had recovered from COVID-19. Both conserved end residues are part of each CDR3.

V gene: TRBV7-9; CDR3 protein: CASSPIKTGELFF
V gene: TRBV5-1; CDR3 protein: CASSFGTGGPGNTIYF
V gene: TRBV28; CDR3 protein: CASSSPRTRVDTGELFF
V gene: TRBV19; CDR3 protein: CASSPGLAGKTYEQYF
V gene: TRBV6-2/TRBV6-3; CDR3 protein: CASSRTAEAFF
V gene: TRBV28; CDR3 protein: CASSSGRVYNEQFF
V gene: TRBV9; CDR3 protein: CASSVTGTGSTDTQYF
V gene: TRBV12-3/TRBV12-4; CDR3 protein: CASSTPRSTIYF
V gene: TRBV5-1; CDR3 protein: CASSLEGGRGDTQYF
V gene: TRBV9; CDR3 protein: CASSPIPSGTGYGYTF
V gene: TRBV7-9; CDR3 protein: CASSPRGSEQYF
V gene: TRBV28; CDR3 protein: CASSFIEGAGNEQFF
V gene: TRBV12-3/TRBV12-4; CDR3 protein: CASRDRVGETQYF
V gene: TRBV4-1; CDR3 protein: CASSHGLRTDTQYF
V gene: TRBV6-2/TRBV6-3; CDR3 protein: CASSYSTGGVQPQHF
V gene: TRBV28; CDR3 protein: CASTPGGGRLITYEQYF
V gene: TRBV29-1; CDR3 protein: CSAGTGTTGELFF
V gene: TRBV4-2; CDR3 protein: CASSQELRGFDLNYGYTF
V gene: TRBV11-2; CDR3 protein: CASSFATGNYGYTF
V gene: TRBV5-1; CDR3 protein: CASSPQNTGELFF
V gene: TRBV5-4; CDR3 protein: CASSLGAGDNEQFF
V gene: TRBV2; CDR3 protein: CASTFSGSKDTQYF
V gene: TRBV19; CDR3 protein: CASSTRQGYHTEAFF
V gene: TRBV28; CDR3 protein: CAIQQSGIRYNEQFF
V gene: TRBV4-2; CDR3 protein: CASSQEGGRVGSYEQYF
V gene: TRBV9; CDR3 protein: CASSGDTGHVYEQYF
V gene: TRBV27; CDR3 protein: CASSSWDRQSTDTQYF
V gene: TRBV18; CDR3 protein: CASSLRDRGRQETQYF
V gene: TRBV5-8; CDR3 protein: CASSWGVNQPQHF
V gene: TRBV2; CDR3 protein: CASGGSGNSPLHF
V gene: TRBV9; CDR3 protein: CASSPGGAPDTQYF
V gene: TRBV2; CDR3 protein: CASQIRINSGANVLTF
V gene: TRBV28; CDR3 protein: CASTQVLRSYNEQFF
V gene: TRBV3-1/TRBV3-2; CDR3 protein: CASSRSASRESTDTQYF
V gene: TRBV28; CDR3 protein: CASSFLVGSSVEKLFF
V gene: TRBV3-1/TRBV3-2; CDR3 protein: CASSQYGRGTYEQYF
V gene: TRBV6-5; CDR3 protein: CASRLYRGQSPLHF
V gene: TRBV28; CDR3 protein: CASRDWGQGDNSEKLFF
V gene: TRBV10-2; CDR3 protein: CASRPATGGAAPLHF
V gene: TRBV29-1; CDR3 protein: CSVEVWDRAKDTQYF